The entry below gives a single T cell receptor beta chain sequence along with its context. Antigen unknown. The data originate from a study of early stage breast cancer tumors. Whole-study context: Most invasive tumors, twelve of 16, were ER+/PR+/HER2-.

Per germline, CDR1 MNHEY and CDR2 SMNVEV (reference sequence). CDR3 length equals 14 residues. The ends were cut back, 6 bases at V and 9 bases at J, with 18 bases in the middle. Clones were read by immunoSEQ multiplex PCR, and TCRdb kept only the in-frame ones, dropping some. The data hold over 40,000 clones, with around 80% observed a single time. Notes on the study in general: Blood repertoires resembled normal breast more than tumor.

This chain links TRBV27 with TRBJ2-1; tentative D call: TRBD2 (6 bases). Specimen: blood. The clonotype was recovered from a person aged 35 to 50 with breast cancer. CDR3 coding DNA: TGTGCCAGCAGCGAGTTTTCACGGAGGGGTGAGCAGTTCTTC. Residues: CASSEFSRRGEQFF.